This T cell receptor (beta chain) is from a study of ipilimumab plus nivolumab after autologous stem cell transplantation. Study details: Patients received a median of 5 ipilimumab and 8 nivolumab doses. The DLBCL group included primary refractory and relapsed cases.

There are 14 residues in the CDR3. The ends were cut back, 7 bases at V and 6 bases at J, with 15 bases in the middle. CDR1 SNHLY and CDR2 FYNNEI come from the germline V gene. Measured with immunoSEQ multiplex PCR; TCRdb has only the in-frame clones, and not every one. The profile shows around 17,000 clones, 71% of them singletons. The clonotype was recovered from a male donor with diffuse large B-cell lymphoma. V and J are TRBV2 and TRBJ2-2; maybe TRBD2 (5 bases). This material consisted of PBMCs, taken in a trial of ipilimumab plus nivolumab as post-transplant consolidation. The CDR3, as DNA: TGTGCCAGCAACCCGGAAAGGACTTCCGGGGAGCTGTTTTTT. Its translation: CASNPERTSGELFF.